This TCR beta chain was observed in a study of blood T cell repertoires in COVID-19. Overall study: Acute and convalescent COVID-19 samples came from the United States, Italy and Spain. PBMCs, B-cell-depleted T cells, or T cells provided the cDNA or gDNA that made up the material.

In the study's own analysis: Quantification of nucleated cells was approximated via reference gene primer amplification. The method was immunoSEQ multiplex PCR; TCRdb's version includes in-frame clones alone and lacks a portion of them. V and J calls and clone size are those listed in that table; D and trimming were worked out from the DNA. Counted here are around 200,000 clones, around 80% occurring once; the ten biggest clones make up under 15%. V was shortened by 6 bases and J by 4 bases, with 12 bases between the two germline ends. CDR1 and CDR2 from the germline V gene are SEHNR and FQNEAQ (reference sequence). The CDR3 sequence is 13 residues long.

This receptor was obtained from a man in his thirties or forties with active or convalescent COVID-19. Sequenced input: peripheral blood. The chain carries TRBV7-9 and TRBJ2-5; D unclear. The chain's CDR3 is CASSRSLSETQYF. CDR3 sequence (DNA): TGTGCCAGCAGTCGAAGCTTATCAGAGACCCAGTACTTC.